This TCR beta chain was sequenced in a study of CD8+CD57+ T cells in acquired aplastic anemia. Overall study: The study obtained an average of 3.2 ug of DNA from sorted CD4+ and CD8+ cells.

The study's findings and limits: Between patients and controls, 25 to 35 CD8+ CDR3 sequences were found in common. Significant differences in CD8+ Simpson's diversity were not observed between patients and controls.

For this clonotype: Its antigen is not known.

CDR3 and TCR beta VDJ profiling relied on genomic DNA as the template. TCRdb itself ran the reads through MiXCR, one entry per CDR3 protein. Among a few hundred thousand distinct CDR3 sequences listed, approximately 60% were seen once. The clonotype was recovered from a human donor in good health. Sequencing was done on a sample of sorted CD4+, CD8+, or CD8+CD57+ T cells (not recorded which) from PBMCs.

The CDR3 nucleotides are TGTGCCAGCAGTTTCAGCGGGAACTCCTACGAGCAGTACTTC. Translating gives CASSFSGNSYEQYF. The J gene is TRBJ2-7, the V gene TRBV7-2, with TRBD2 matching over 7 bases. Trimming at V came to 6 bases and at J to 0 bases, leaving 5 bases not matched to a gene. Germline-derived CDR1 and CDR2 are SGHTA and FQGNSA. This CDR3 region has 14 residues.